Below, 32 T cell receptor beta chains from the same sample are listed, as sequenced in a study of blood T cells in healthy people across ages. Then a second PCR, running about 6 to 12 cycles, was carried out with a sample-barcoded 5' primer and a J-beta primer mix. TCRdb processed the 5' RACE reads anew with MiXCR; each CDR3 protein has one entry. The sample yields hundreds of thousands of distinct CDR3 sequences, about a third seen once. The source material was blood. Source of these receptors: an elderly woman in good health.

This chain links TRBV29-1 with TRBJ1-4; D is perhaps TRBD1 (6 bases). The length of the CDR3 is 12 residues. The V end was cut by 5 bases, the J end by 7 bases, with 11 bases between. CDR1 is SQVTM and CDR2 is ANQGSEA in the germline V gene. Here the CDR3 DNA reads TGCAGCGTTACGGGGGGCGGTGAAAAACTGTTTTTT. This gives the protein CSVTGGGEKLFF. Full variable domain (outside the CDR3, taken from reference TRBV29-1 and TRBJ1-4): SAVISQKPSRDICQRGTSLTIQCQVDSQVTMMFWYRQQPGQSLTLIATANQGSEATYESGFVIDKFPISRPNLTFSTLTVSNMSPEDSSIYLCSVTGGGEKLFFGSGTQLSVL.

The chain recombines TRBV5-5 with TRBJ2-7; 7 bases match TRBD1. Germline CDR1 and CDR2: SGHKS and YYEKEE (reference sequence). V was pared by 5 bases and J by 2 bases, with 7 bases of the junction left unmatched. CDR3 length: 14 amino acids. DNA for the CDR3: TGTGCCAGCAGTATGACAGGGCCCCCCTACGAGCAGTACTTC. This sequence encodes CASSMTGPPYEQYF.

Many counts were recorded for this clonotype. The chain couples TRBV24-1 to TRBJ2-1; 10 bases are a match to TRBD2. Unmatched junction bases numbered 4, after V lost 5 bases and J lost 4 bases. This CDR3 comprises 15 residues. CDR1 and CDR2 (germline): KGHDR, SFDVKD. The CDR3: CATSAGTSEYNEQFF. As DNA, the CDR3 is TGTGCCACCAGTGCCGGGACTAGCGAGTACAATGAGCAGTTCTTC.

This clonotype was detected ten times or more. The chain couples TRBV7-9 to TRBJ2-6, with TRBD2 matching over 7 bases. V gave up 2 bases and J gave up 1 base; unmatched junction bases: 8. The CDR3 extends over 18 amino acids. Germline V gives CDR1 SEHNR, CDR2 FQNEAQ (reference sequence). CDR3 bases: TGTGCCAGCAGCTTATTCGGAGGGACTACGTCTGGGGCCAACGTCCTGACTTTC. It codes for CASSLFGGTTSGANVLTF.

The V and J genes are TRBV12-3 or TRBV12-4 and TRBJ2-2; possibly TRBD2 for D (6 bases). CDR3 length: 16 amino acids. V gave up 4 bases and J gave up 1 base, with 13 bases separating them. The CDR3, as DNA: TGTGCCAGCAGTTATCTGGGGCGGGGGAACACCGGGGAGCTGTTTTTT. Translated, it gives CASSYLGRGNTGELFF.

The genes are TRBV4-1 and TRBJ1-3; D ambiguous. Per the germline V gene, CDR1 is MGHRA and CDR2 is YSYEKL. The CDR3 contains 15 residues. Trimming shortened V by 0 bases and J by 4 bases, and 10 bases separated the two germline ends. The CDR3 here is CASSQDTLLGNTIYF. As DNA, the CDR3 is TGCGCCAGCAGCCAAGATACCCTTTTAGGAAACACCATATATTTT.

The V call is TRBV9, the J call TRBJ1-2; D perhaps matches TRBD1 (5 bases). Looked up from germline, CDR1 is SGDLS and CDR2 is YYNGEE. This CDR3 is built from 14 residues. Between the trimmed V and J ends, which lost 1 base and 4 bases, there was a span of 11 bases. The CDR3 reads CASSVQGSGYGYTF. The CDR3 DNA sequence: TGTGCCAGCAGCGTACAGGGATCAGGCTATGGCTACACCTTC.

Ten or more counts support this clonotype. The chain links TRBV7-9 to TRBJ2-4; D may be TRBD1 (6 bases). The CDR3 consists of 14 residues. In germline, CDR1 is SEHNR, CDR2 FQNEAQ (reference sequence). Trimming took off 5 bases at V and 6 bases at J, with 14 bases between the two ends. DNA for the CDR3: TGTGCCAGCAGCGGAATGGCAGGGGTAAACATTCAGTACTTC. Translating gives CASSGMAGVNIQYF.

This sequence joins TRBV2 and TRBJ1-1; maybe TRBD1 (6 bases). CDR3 size: 13 residues. V was trimmed by 7 bases and J by 4 bases, leaving 13 bases between them. Germline V lookup: CDR1 SNHLY, CDR2 FYNNEI. The DNA of the CDR3 is TGTGCCAGCAATATAGGGGGAAGCACTGAAGCTTTCTTT. Translation gives CASNIGGSTEAFF.

This clonotype came up many times. The rearrangement joins TRBV5-1 to TRBJ2-3; no reliable D call. The CDR3 covers 15 residues. Germline V gene sequence: CDR1 SGHRS, CDR2 YFSETQ. The V end lost 3 bases, the J end lost 0 bases, and 11 bases lay between the germline ends. Here the CDR3 reads CASSSYLDSTDTQYF. The CDR3 DNA follows: TGCGCCAGCAGCTCCTATCTAGATAGCACAGATACGCAGTATTTT. Full variable domain (remainder filled in from reference TRBV5-1 and TRBJ2-3): KAGVTQTPRYLIKTRGQQVTLSCSPISGHRSVSWYQQTPGQGLQFLFEYFSETQRNKGNFPGRFSGRQFSNSRSEMNVSTLELGDSALYLCASSSYLDSTDTQYFGPGTRLTVL.

This chain uses TRBV5-6 with TRBJ1-1, with TRBD1 matching over 7 bases. This CDR3 has 18 amino acids. The germline gives CDR1 SGHDT, CDR2 YYEEEE. V lost 0 bases and J lost 9; bases outside the gene matches: 20. CDR3 sequence reads: CASSLEGLGDSEESKAFF. CDR3 coding DNA: TGTGCCAGCAGCTTGGAGGGTTTGGGGGACAGCGAAGAGAGCAAAGCTTTCTTT.

Notes on this clonotype: A read error may explain this, as a much larger clone is one base away. V gene TRBV7-9 combines with J gene TRBJ1-4; D might be TRBD1 (5 bases). The CDR3 covers 12 residues. The germline CDR1 and CDR2 sequences are SEHNR and FQNEAQ (reference sequence). The CDR3 DNA reads TGTGCCAGCAGCCTTAGGGGAGAAAAACGGTTTTTT. It encodes CASSLRGEKRFF.

Notes on this clonotype: A much larger clone differs from this one at a single base, so this may be a read error. The chain employs TRBV5-6 and TRBJ2-5; no reliable D call. This CDR3 comprises 14 residues. Germline-derived CDR1 and CDR2 are SGHDT and YYEEEE. This CDR3 is CASSLTTRQVTQYF. CDR3 nucleotide sequence: TGTGCCAGCAGCCTGACAACCCGCCAAGTGACCCAGTACTTC.

This clonotype has at least ten counts. The chain recombines TRBV5-6 with TRBJ2-5, with D unclear. Germline CDR1 and CDR2: SGHDT and YYEEEE. The CDR3 is 12 amino acids. The V gene lost 2 bases and the J gene lost 5 bases, with 7 bases spanning the gap. The CDR3 reads CASSFWAETQYF. The CDR3 DNA reads TGTGCCAGCAGCTTTTGGGCCGAGACCCAGTACTTC.

Worth noting for this clonotype: With a much larger clone just one base away, this may be a read error. CDR3 in DNA: TGTGCCAGCAGTTTTATGAGTGTGAATGAAAAACGGTTTTTT. It specifies CASSFMSVNEKRFF. This chain uses TRBV12-3 or TRBV12-4 with TRBJ1-4, with unresolved D. The CDR3 loop spans 14 amino acids.

This clonotype was seen many times. The rearrangement links TRBV9 to TRBJ2-3; the D gene is possibly TRBD2 (5 bases). Trimming removed 0 bases from V and 2 bases from J, with 13 bases in between. The germline V gene has CDR1 SGDLS and CDR2 YYNGEE. The CDR3 extends over 16 amino acids. The CDR3 bases are TGTGCCAGCAGCGTAGAGCCCAGCGGTTACACAGATACGCAGTATTTT. This encodes CASSVEPSGYTDTQYF. The full variable domain, completed using reference TRBV9 and TRBJ2-3, is DSGVTQTPKHLITATGQRVTLRCSPRSGDLSVYWYQQSLDQGLQFLIQYYNGEERAKGNILERFSAQQFPDLHSELNLSSLELGDSALYFCASSVEPSGYTDTQYFGPGTRLTVL.

Of note for this clonotype: With a much larger clone just one base away, this may be a read error. The chain joins TRBV27 to TRBJ2-3, with TRBD2 identical over 11 bases. The CDR3 spans 16 residues. Looked up from germline, CDR1 is MNHEY and CDR2 is SMNVEV (reference sequence). The CDR3 protein is CVSSLLTSGGLDTQYF. The CDR3 nucleotides are TGTGTCAGCAGTTTACTAACTAGCGGGGGTTTAGATACGCAGTATTTT.

Note on this clonotype: The junction does not match germline at one end; this may be a read error. V is TRBV25-1 and J is TRBJ1-2; TRBD1 agrees at 8 bases. The germline gives CDR1 MGHDK, CDR2 SYGVNS. There are 13 residues in the CDR3. DNA for the CDR3: TGTGCCAACAGGGGGGGTTTGAGCTATGGCTACACATTC. Translated: CANRGGLSYGYTF.

This clonotype showed up many times. The rearrangement joins TRBV7-6 to TRBJ2-1; 8 positions match TRBD1. The CDR3 is 15 residues long. The V gene end was trimmed by 4 bases and the J gene end by 7 bases; junction bases not matched to a gene: 9. Germline CDR1 reads SGHVS; CDR2 reads FNYEAQ. The CDR3 protein is CASSSDRANVNEQFF. CDR3 in DNA: TGTGCCAGCAGCTCGGACAGGGCGAACGTTAATGAGCAGTTCTTC.

This clonotype was counted only a few times. This chain joins TRBV5-1 and TRBJ2-3; 9 bases align to TRBD2. The germline CDR1 and CDR2 sequences are SGHRS and YFSETQ. The CDR3 runs 14 residues. Losses at the gene ends were 5 bases for V and 7 bases for J; bases not matched to a gene: 8. The CDR3 loop reads CASRVRGGDNTQYF. Here the CDR3 DNA reads TGCGCCAGCAGAGTGCGGGGGGGCGATAATACGCAGTATTTT.

V and J are TRBV6-1 and TRBJ1-2; 7 bases match TRBD1. Germline-derived CDR1 and CDR2 are MNHNS and SASEGT. The V segment lost 2 bases and the J segment 4 bases; nucleotides outside the gene matches: 4. This CDR3 is built from 14 residues. CDR3 coding DNA: TGTGCCAGCAGTGAAAGGGGACAGTTCTATGGCTACACCTTC. Its protein is CASSERGQFYGYTF.

In this sample, this clonotype turned up many times. The chain links TRBV20-1 to TRBJ2-5; D remains unclear. CDR1 and CDR2 (germline): DFQATT, SNEGSKA (reference sequence). The CDR3 consists of 15 residues. V was trimmed by 0 bases and J by 3 bases, leaving 14 bases between them. The CDR3 DNA sequence: TGCAGTGCTAGAGATGCCCGGAACTGGGAAGAGACCCAGTACTTC. Protein: CSARDARNWEETQYF.

About this clonotype itself: The junction does not match germline at one end; this may be a read error. The rearrangement uses TRBV20-1 and TRBJ1-5; unclear D gene. The CDR3 spans 16 residues. The germline CDR1 and CDR2 sequences are DFQATT and SNEGSKA (reference sequence). CDR3 nucleotide sequence: TGCAGTGCTAGAGCGTCACCTGTGAGTAGCAATCAGCTCCAGCATTTT. The encoded protein is CSARASPVSSNQLQHF.

The rearrangement joins TRBV11-1 to TRBJ2-3; 10 bases are a match to TRBD2. In germline, CDR1 is SGHAT, CDR2 FQDESV (reference sequence). The CDR3 has 18 amino acids. The V and J ends lost 3 bases and 0 bases, in that order; junction bases with no gene match: 9. Here the CDR3 reads CASSFRTSGTSSTDTQYF. DNA for the CDR3: TGTGCCAGCAGCTTTAGGACTAGCGGCACATCTAGCACAGATACGCAGTATTTT.

The table lists this clonotype with many counts. The CDR3 DNA sequence: TGTGCCAGCAGCCTAGGGGCTCCGGGACAGGGGGCCTTCTACGAGCAGTACTTC. As protein: CASSLGAPGQGAFYEQYF. This rearrangement joins TRBV7-2 to TRBJ2-7; TRBD1 aligns across 12 bases. This CDR3 region has 18 residues. Germline trimming cut 5 bases from V and 3 bases from J; bases unmatched to any gene: 14. Germline loops: CDR1 SGHTA, CDR2 FQGNSA.

The chain combines TRBV28 with TRBJ2-5, with D possibly being TRBD2 (6 bases). V lost 6 bases and J lost 2, with 13 bases in between. Germline loops: CDR1 MDHEN, CDR2 SYDVKM. The CDR3 runs to 14 residues. In nucleotides, the CDR3 is TGTGCCAGCAGCGAGAGACTAGATCAAGAGACCCAGTACTTC. It translates to CASSERLDQETQYF.

This clonotype has a handful of counts. A read error may be the cause here, since a much bigger clone is one base away. The chain links TRBV7-3 to TRBJ2-7; D is possibly TRBD2 (6 bases). The V end lost 2 bases, the J end lost 7 bases, and 12 bases lay between the germline ends. Per the germline V gene, CDR1 is SGHTA and CDR2 is FQGTGA. The CDR3 sequence is 13 residues long. This chain's CDR3 is CASSLSGVGEQYF. CDR3 sequence (DNA): TGTGCCAGCAGCTTATCGGGGGTTGGTGAGCAGTACTTC.

This clonotype came up many times. The rearrangement uses TRBV25-1 and TRBJ2-3; D not certain. CDR1 is MGHDK, CDR2 SYGVNS, per germline. This CDR3 is built from 14 residues. V lost 2 bases, J lost 8 bases, and 14 bases lay in between. The CDR3 bases are TGTGCCAGCAGTGAAATGTGGGCCGTGGCTACGCAGTATTTT. Encoded protein: CASSEMWAVATQYF.

This clonotype was found a few times. V gene TRBV5-1 combines with J gene TRBJ1-1; no firm D call. Between the trimmed V and J ends, which lost 0 bases and 5 bases, there was a span of 14 bases. Germline V gives CDR1 SGHRS, CDR2 YFSETQ. The CDR3 is made up of 15 amino acids. CDR3 sequence (DNA): TGCGCCAGCAGCTTGGGCGCTCGGATGGGGACTGAAGCTTTCTTT. It yields the protein CASSLGARMGTEAFF.

V gene TRBV11-2 combines with J gene TRBJ1-2; D is ambiguous. The CDR3 covers 15 residues. CDR1 is SGHAT and CDR2 is FQNNGV in the germline V gene. V lost 1 base and J lost 8, with 17 bases in between. The CDR3 nucleotides are TGTGCCAGCAGCTTAGGGGCCGGCTCCCCTTACGGCTACACCTTC. Protein: CASSLGAGSPYGYTF.

Comments on this clonotype: The conserved phenylalanine or tryptophan normally closing the CDR3 is absent here, so this likely arose from a read error. V usage is TRBV7-3 and J usage is TRBJ2-5; 7 bases line up with TRBD1. The CDR3 sequence is 19 residues long. Looked up from germline, CDR1 is SGHTA and CDR2 is FQGTGA. CDR3 residues: CVSSLRGRSELTIQETQYV. For the CDR3, the DNA is TGTGTCAGCAGCTTAAGGGGGCGGTCAGAATTAACGATACAAGAGACCCAGTACGTC.

This clonotype was detected only a few times. The rearrangement links TRBV6-1 to TRBJ2-1; D possibly corresponds to TRBD2 (5 bases). From germline, CDR1 is MNHNS and CDR2 SASEGT. CDR3 length: 14 residues. Trimming stripped 7 bases from V and 6 bases from J, with 16 bases between. CDR3 protein: CASTGLVGSNEQFF. The CDR3 DNA reads TGTGCCAGCACCGGACTCGTGGGTAGCAATGAGCAGTTCTTC.